Described below is a single T cell receptor beta chain sequence and its context. Sequencing of TCR beta was undertaken in CD8+ and CD4+ T cells derived from blood. TEMRA cells were enriched by FACS, and CD4+ and CD8+ T cells were negatively isolated. The record originates from a study of CD8 T cells in Susac syndrome. The authors reverse transcribed roughly 0.5 to 1 ug RNA with random hexamers. Multiplex immunoSEQ PCR targeted 54 Vbeta and 13 Jbeta TCR beta segments. A single record per CDR3 protein comes from TCRdb applying MiXCR to the immunoSEQ multiplex PCR reads. The table lists about 200,000 distinct CDR3 sequences, approximately 96% of them singletons. The CDR3 totals 17 residues. Looked up from germline, CDR1 is SGHRS and CDR2 is YFSETQ. V shed 0 bases and J shed 7 bases, with 23 bases lying between them.

Specimen: CD4+ T cells from PBMCs. The sequence was collected from a human donor with multiple sclerosis. The rearrangement uses TRBV5-1 and TRBJ2-7, with D possibly TRBD2 on 6 matching bases. CDR3 DNA: TGCGCCAGCAGCTTGGATGAGGGAGGCCGGTTCGGAGGGGAGCAGTACTTC. It codes for CASSLDEGGRFGGEQYF.